These T cell receptor beta chains were read from a single sample in a study of blood T cell repertoires in COVID-19. The table came from immunoSEQ multiplex PCR; TCRdb's copy has only in-frame clones and leaves some out. The table includes approximately 50,000 clones, about 87% detected once. Sequenced input: peripheral blood. These receptors all come from a man between 45 and 60 years old with acute or convalescent COVID-19. The CDR3 runs from the conserved cysteine through the conserved F or W. D genes are given only for firm matches. The size of a clone is reported for some rows only, either as once, few or many, or as a class for expanded clones.

cdr3_length: 15; j_call: TRBJ2-1; clone_size: NA; d_call: NA; v_call: TRBV27; cdr3_aa: CASSLGQLLTTEQFF; cdr3_nt: TGTGCCAGCAGTTTAGGGCAGCTCCTCACAACTGAGCAGTTCTTC
cdr3_length: 15; j_call: TRBJ1-1; clone_size: few; d_call: TRBD1; v_call: TRBV7-8; cdr3_aa: CASSLTDRANTEAFF; cdr3_nt: TGTGCCAGCAGCTTAACGGACAGGGCGAACACTGAAGCTTTCTTT
cdr3_length: 14; j_call: TRBJ1-2; clone_size: once; d_call: NA; v_call: TRBV3-1/TRBV3-2; cdr3_aa: CASSQASHNYGYTF; cdr3_nt: TGTGCCAGCAGCCAAGCGTCACATAACTATGGCTACACCTTC
cdr3_length: 13; j_call: TRBJ1-6; clone_size: once; d_call: NA; v_call: TRBV12-3/TRBV12-4; cdr3_aa: CASSFRANSPLHF; cdr3_nt: TGTGCCAGCAGTTTCAGGGCGAATTCACCCCTCCACTTT
cdr3_length: 16; j_call: TRBJ2-7; clone_size: NA; d_call: TRBD1; v_call: TRBV9; cdr3_aa: CASTTSSGGEAYEQYF; cdr3_nt: TGTGCCAGCACCACATCGTCAGGGGGTGAAGCCTACGAGCAGTACTTC
cdr3_length: 15; j_call: TRBJ1-6; clone_size: NA; d_call: NA; v_call: TRBV7-2; cdr3_aa: CASSLPGSYNSPLHF; cdr3_nt: TGTGCCAGCAGCCTCCCGGGGTCCTATAATTCACCCCTCCACTTT
cdr3_length: 14; j_call: TRBJ1-1; clone_size: NA; d_call: NA; v_call: TRBV7-2; cdr3_aa: CASSLRGRDTEAFF; cdr3_nt: TGTGCCAGCAGCTTGCGGGGGCGGGACACTGAAGCTTTCTTT
cdr3_length: 14; j_call: TRBJ1-2; clone_size: NA; d_call: NA; v_call: TRBV9; cdr3_aa: CASSQGQGAYGYTF; cdr3_nt: TGTGCCAGCAGCCAGGGGCAGGGTGCCTATGGCTACACCTTC
cdr3_length: 11; j_call: TRBJ1-2; clone_size: NA; d_call: NA; v_call: TRBV12-3/TRBV12-4; cdr3_aa: CASMRSYGYTF; cdr3_nt: TGTGCCAGCATGAGGAGCTATGGCTACACCTTC
cdr3_length: 15; j_call: TRBJ2-3; clone_size: NA; d_call: TRBD1; v_call: TRBV3-1/TRBV3-2; cdr3_aa: CASSQVRTGGDTQYF; cdr3_nt: TGTGCCAGCAGCCAAGTACGAACAGGGGGAGATACGCAGTATTTT
cdr3_length: 15; j_call: TRBJ1-1; clone_size: NA; d_call: NA; v_call: TRBV28; cdr3_aa: CASSSFQGRSTEAFF; cdr3_nt: TGTGCCAGCAGTTCCTTCCAGGGGCGAAGCACTGAAGCTTTCTTT
cdr3_length: 16; j_call: TRBJ2-3; clone_size: once; d_call: TRBD2; v_call: TRBV16; cdr3_aa: CASSPRLAGGADTQYF; cdr3_nt: TGTGCCAGCAGCCCCCGACTAGCGGGAGGGGCAGATACGCAGTATTTT
cdr3_length: 16; j_call: TRBJ2-1; clone_size: NA; d_call: TRBD2; v_call: TRBV2; cdr3_aa: CASSERAGGSYNEQFF; cdr3_nt: TGTGCCAGCAGTGAGCGAGCGGGGGGATCCTACAATGAGCAGTTCTTC
cdr3_length: 15; j_call: TRBJ1-1; clone_size: NA; d_call: TRBD1; v_call: TRBV25-1; cdr3_aa: CASSEVGQGNTEAFF; cdr3_nt: TGTGCCAGCAGTGAAGTTGGACAGGGGAACACTGAAGCTTTCTTT
cdr3_length: 12; j_call: TRBJ2-7; clone_size: NA; d_call: NA; v_call: TRBV5-4; cdr3_aa: CASSLRAGAQYF; cdr3_nt: TGTGCCAGCAGCTTGCGGGCGGGGGCTCAGTACTTC
cdr3_length: 12; j_call: TRBJ1-1; clone_size: NA; d_call: NA; v_call: TRBV29-1; cdr3_aa: CSVEEMNTEAFF; cdr3_nt: TGCAGCGTTGAGGAGATGAACACTGAAGCTTTCTTT
cdr3_length: 15; j_call: TRBJ2-4; clone_size: NA; d_call: NA; v_call: TRBV6-6; cdr3_aa: CASSREQGSRNIQYF; cdr3_nt: TGTGCCAGCAGCCGTGAACAGGGTTCGAGAAACATTCAGTACTTC
cdr3_length: 17; j_call: TRBJ1-1; clone_size: NA; d_call: TRBD1; v_call: TRBV7-6; cdr3_aa: CASSLGYSGGANTEAFF; cdr3_nt: TGTGCCAGCAGCTTAGGATATTCAGGGGGCGCGAACACTGAAGCTTTCTTT
cdr3_length: 14; j_call: TRBJ2-5; clone_size: NA; d_call: NA; v_call: TRBV7-8; cdr3_aa: CASSRTVYQETQYF; cdr3_nt: TGTGCCAGCAGCCGGACAGTGTACCAAGAGACCCAGTACTTC
cdr3_length: 14; j_call: TRBJ2-7; clone_size: NA; d_call: TRBD2; v_call: TRBV6-5; cdr3_aa: CASSRTSGRLEQYF; cdr3_nt: TGTGCCAGCAGTCGGACTAGCGGGAGGCTCGAGCAGTACTTC
cdr3_length: 14; j_call: TRBJ1-4; clone_size: NA; d_call: NA; v_call: TRBV9; cdr3_aa: CASSVVGTPEKLFF; cdr3_nt: TGTGCCAGCAGCGTAGTGGGGACACCTGAAAAACTGTTTTTT
cdr3_length: 12; j_call: TRBJ2-7; clone_size: NA; d_call: TRBD1; v_call: TRBV6-1; cdr3_aa: CASSEDGDREYF; cdr3_nt: TGTGCCAGCAGTGAAGATGGGGACAGGGAGTACTTC
cdr3_length: 14; j_call: TRBJ2-5; clone_size: NA; d_call: NA; v_call: TRBV11-2; cdr3_aa: CASSLNYNQETQYF; cdr3_nt: TGTGCCAGCAGCTTGAATTACAACCAAGAGACCCAGTACTTC
cdr3_length: 16; j_call: TRBJ2-1; clone_size: NA; d_call: TRBD2; v_call: TRBV3-1/TRBV3-2; cdr3_aa: CASSQVGTSGRGEQFF; cdr3_nt: TGTGCCAGCAGCCAAGTAGGCACTAGCGGGAGAGGTGAGCAGTTCTTC
cdr3_length: 13; j_call: TRBJ1-1; clone_size: NA; d_call: NA; v_call: TRBV28; cdr3_aa: CASSLTGNTEAFF; cdr3_nt: TGTGCCAGCAGTTTAACAGGGAACACTGAAGCTTTCTTT
cdr3_length: 15; j_call: TRBJ2-3; clone_size: NA; d_call: TRBD2; v_call: TRBV28; cdr3_aa: CASRPSGLSPDTQYF; cdr3_nt: TGTGCCAGCAGACCTAGCGGCCTCTCGCCAGATACGCAGTATTTT
cdr3_length: 15; j_call: TRBJ2-2; clone_size: NA; d_call: NA; v_call: TRBV4-1; cdr3_aa: CASSGAGAVAGELFF; cdr3_nt: TGCGCCAGCAGTGGGGCAGGGGCCGTAGCCGGGGAGCTGTTTTTT
cdr3_length: 13; j_call: TRBJ2-1; clone_size: NA; d_call: NA; v_call: TRBV27; cdr3_aa: CASSLARFGEQFF; cdr3_nt: TGTGCCAGCAGTTTAGCTAGATTCGGCGAGCAGTTCTTC
cdr3_length: 18; j_call: TRBJ2-7; clone_size: NA; d_call: TRBD2; v_call: TRBV5-4; cdr3_aa: CASSRPGLAGEVRYEQYF; cdr3_nt: TGTGCCAGCAGTCGTCCGGGACTAGCGGGAGAGGTCCGTTACGAGCAGTACTTC
cdr3_length: 13; j_call: TRBJ1-1; clone_size: once; d_call: NA; v_call: TRBV6-6; cdr3_aa: CASSFRTETEAFF; cdr3_nt: TGTGCCAGCAGCTTTAGAACGGAGACTGAAGCTTTCTTT
cdr3_length: 13; j_call: TRBJ1-1; clone_size: NA; d_call: TRBD1; v_call: TRBV10-1; cdr3_aa: CASSGQGNTEAFF; cdr3_nt: TGCGCCAGCAGTGGACAGGGGAACACTGAAGCTTTCTTT
cdr3_length: 15; j_call: TRBJ2-7; clone_size: NA; d_call: NA; v_call: TRBV11-3; cdr3_aa: CASSPRSGQTYEQYF; cdr3_nt: TGTGCCAGCAGCCCCAGATCTGGGCAGACCTACGAGCAGTACTTC
cdr3_length: 16; j_call: TRBJ2-2; clone_size: NA; d_call: TRBD1; v_call: TRBV10-2; cdr3_aa: CASSRQGAGVTGELFF; cdr3_nt: TGCGCCAGCAGTAGACAGGGGGCTGGGGTCACCGGGGAGCTGTTTTTT
cdr3_length: 16; j_call: TRBJ2-7; clone_size: medium-sized; d_call: TRBD1; v_call: TRBV6-6; cdr3_aa: CASSPWGTEITYEQYF; cdr3_nt: TGTGCCAGCAGCCCGTGGGGGACAGAAATAACCTACGAGCAGTACTTC
cdr3_length: 13; j_call: TRBJ2-7; clone_size: NA; d_call: TRBD1; v_call: TRBV2; cdr3_aa: CASGGQGSYEQYF; cdr3_nt: TGTGCCAGCGGGGGACAGGGCTCCTACGAGCAGTACTTC
cdr3_length: 16; j_call: TRBJ1-3; clone_size: NA; d_call: NA; v_call: TRBV7-6; cdr3_aa: CASSPNSYHSGNTIYF; cdr3_nt: TGTGCCAGCAGCCCCAATTCCTATCACTCTGGAAACACCATATATTTT
cdr3_length: 14; j_call: TRBJ1-1; clone_size: NA; d_call: NA; v_call: TRBV6-5; cdr3_aa: CASSRQDGNTEAFF; cdr3_nt: TGTGCCAGCAGTCGACAGGATGGGAACACTGAAGCTTTCTTT
cdr3_length: 12; j_call: TRBJ1-2; clone_size: NA; d_call: NA; v_call: TRBV12-3/TRBV12-4; cdr3_aa: CASSATGYGYTF; cdr3_nt: TGTGCCAGCAGCGCGACAGGCTATGGCTACACCTTC
cdr3_length: 14; j_call: TRBJ2-1; clone_size: NA; d_call: NA; v_call: TRBV9; cdr3_aa: CASNLLGGGNEQFF; cdr3_nt: TGTGCCAGCAACTTGCTGGGGGGAGGCAATGAGCAGTTCTTC
cdr3_length: 15; j_call: TRBJ2-7; clone_size: NA; d_call: NA; v_call: TRBV5-1; cdr3_aa: CASSLVTGLEGEQYF; cdr3_nt: TGCGCCAGCAGCTTGGTTACGGGCTTAGAGGGTGAGCAGTACTTC